One and the same sample provided the 16 T cell receptor beta chains below, sequenced in a study of early T cells in non-severe SARS-CoV-2 infection. Using its own MiXCR run on the 5' RACE reads, TCRdb lists one record per CDR3 protein. This sample has about 35,000 distinct CDR3 sequences; almost 5.5% occur once, and the top ten carry 6% to 6.5%. The sample was whole blood, taken at baseline. These receptor sequences come from an adult who was a healthcare worker with PCR-confirmed SARS-CoV-2 infection or an uninfected control (not recorded which).

The table lists this clonotype with a few counts. This chain joins TRBV4-3 and TRBJ2-5; D gene unclear. V lost 0 bases to trimming and J lost 4 bases, with 9 bases between them. The CDR3 runs 14 residues. Germline V CDR1 and CDR2: LGHNA, YSLEER. CDR3 residues: CASSQDSGAETQYF. The CDR3 DNA is TGCGCCAGCAGCCAAGATTCGGGTGCAGAGACCCAGTACTTC.

This clonotype was counted many times. The rearrangement joins TRBV19 to TRBJ1-5; no definite D call. Germline CDR1 LNHDA, CDR2 SQIVND (reference sequence). The CDR3 extends over 13 amino acids. V was clipped by 4 bases and J by 4 bases, with 8 bases between them. The CDR3 loop reads CASSNGVNQPQHF. DNA for the CDR3: TGTGCCAGTAGTAATGGGGTTAATCAGCCCCAGCATTTT.

This clonotype showed up many times. The V and J genes are TRBV15 and TRBJ1-1; 7 positions agree with TRBD1. The germline V gene encodes CDR1 LNHNV and CDR2 YYDKDF (reference sequence). This CDR3 region has 16 residues. Unmatched junction bases numbered 5, after V lost 1 base and J lost 0 bases. In nucleotides, the CDR3 is TGTGCCACCAGCAGAGCCCTGGGACAGTTGAACACTGAAGCTTTCTTT. As protein: CATSRALGQLNTEAFF.

The V and J genes are TRBV19 and TRBJ1-5; a weak D match, TRBD1 (5 bases). The CDR3 spans 14 residues. Germline CDR1 LNHDA, CDR2 SQIVND (reference sequence). V lost 6 bases and J lost 3, with 12 bases in between. CDR3 in DNA: TGTGCCAGTAGGGGACGTCCGAACAATCAGCCCCAGCATTTT. The encoded protein is CASRGRPNNQPQHF.

This clonotype was detected only a few times. This chain links TRBV18 with TRBJ2-7; D may be TRBD1 (6 bases). Germline CDR1 and CDR2: KGHSH and LQKENI. V was pared by 3 bases and J by 1 base, with 16 bases between. The CDR3 has 16 amino acids. CDR3 sequence: CASSPRGTSGSYEQYV. In DNA form, the CDR3 reads TGTGCCAGCTCACCCAGGGGTACGTCGGGATCCTACGAGCAGTACGTC.

This clonotype was picked up a small number of times. The rearrangement links TRBV7-2 to TRBJ2-7; D might be TRBD1 (5 bases). V lost 5 bases and J lost 6, with 11 bases in between. This CDR3 region has 12 residues. Germline V lookup: CDR1 SGHTA, CDR2 FQGNSA. The CDR3 region has the DNA TGTGCCAGCAGCGGCAGGGTAGGCGAGCAGTACGTC. The encoded protein is CASSGRVGEQYV.

There are many counts of this clonotype. The chain has TRBV20-1 and TRBJ2-7, with 9 bases lining up with TRBD2. This CDR3 is built from 13 residues. Germline CDR1 is DFQATT and CDR2 is SNEGSKA (reference sequence). V shed 7 bases, J shed 4 bases, and the junction held 8 bases outside the gene matches. CDR3 DNA: TGCAGTGTGGTAGCGGGAGCGAGGTACGAGCAGTACTTC. Translation: CSVVAGARYEQYF.

This clonotype came up many times. The chain links TRBV20-1 to TRBJ1-5; D might be TRBD1 (5 bases). Trimming shortened V by 0 bases and J by 2 bases, and 14 bases separated the two germline ends. Germline V gene data show CDR1 as DFQATT and CDR2 as SNEGSKA (reference sequence). The CDR3 is 16 amino acids. For the CDR3, the DNA is TGCAGTGCTAGAGATCAGGGAAAGGTTGGCAATCAGCCCCAGCATTTT. It codes for CSARDQGKVGNQPQHF.

This clonotype was counted ten times or more. The CDR3 region is CASSLAFGQYF. DNA of the CDR3: TGTGCCAGCAGCCTGGCTTTCGGCCAGTACTTC. The V gene is TRBV3-2, the J gene TRBJ2-5. TRBV3-2 is shown as a pseudogene. The CDR3 is made up of 11 amino acids.

Notes on this clonotype: At one of its ends the junction is not consistent with the germline gene, which may arise from a read error. V usage is TRBV6-5 and J usage is TRBJ1-1, with D possibly matching TRBD1 (6 bases). CDR3 length equals 16 residues. The germline gives CDR1 MNHEY, CDR2 SVGAGI. CDR3 protein: CASSYGIRGTDTEVFF. The CDR3 DNA reads TGTGCCAGCAGTTACGGCATAAGGGGGACGGACACTGAAGTTTTCTTT.

This clonotype was detected a few times. The chain links TRBV19 to TRBJ2-4, with 9 bases fitting TRBD2. CDR3 length: 17 residues. Germline CDR1 reads LNHDA; CDR2 reads SQIVND (reference sequence). Trimming took 4 bases from V and 0 from J; bases not matched to a gene: 7. CDR3 sequence: CASSRSTSGLAKNIQYF. The CDR3 DNA is TGTGCCAGTAGTAGATCGACTAGCGGACTAGCCAAAAACATTCAGTACTTC.

This clonotype was recorded many times. The chain joins TRBV12-3 or TRBV12-4 to TRBJ2-5; TRBD1 aligns across 9 bases. CDR3 length equals 16 residues. Trimming cost V 0 bases and J 2 bases; bases outside gene matches: 4. CDR3 nucleotides: TGTGCCAGCAGTTTAGCGGGACAGGGTCTGCAAGAGACCCAGTACTTC. Its protein product is CASSLAGQGLQETQYF.

This rearrangement joins TRBV11-2 to TRBJ2-7; no definite D call. The CDR3 consists of 13 residues. The V end was cut by 0 bases, the J end by 2 bases, with 5 bases between. Germline V gene data show CDR1 as SGHAT and CDR2 as FQNNGV. CDR3 bases: TGTGCCAGCAGCTTAGAAGCCCCCTACGAGCAGTACGTC. It yields the protein CASSLEAPYEQYV.

This clonotype occurred many times. The chain is built from TRBV6-2 or TRBV6-3 and TRBJ2-2; 7 bases line up with TRBD2. The CDR3 loop spans 15 amino acids. Germline V CDR1 and CDR2: MNHEY, SVGEGT. Trimming removed 7 bases from V and 5 bases from J; junction bases left unmatched: 10. The DNA of the CDR3 is TGTGCCAGCAAGGGTCCGGGAGGTCGGACCGGGGAGCTGTTTTTT. It specifies CASKGPGGRTGELFF.

There are many counts of this clonotype. This sequence joins TRBV5-1 and TRBJ2-3; D perhaps matches TRBD2 (5 bases). Germline V gene sequence: CDR1 SGHRS, CDR2 YFSETQ. This CDR3 has 16 residues. V lost 0 bases and J 1 base, leaving 12 bases between the germline ends. The CDR3 DNA reads as TGCGCCAGCAGCTTGGTGGCACGGGAAGGCACAGATACGCAGTATTTT. This translates into CASSLVAREGTDTQYF.

This clonotype was found many times. The V and J genes are TRBV11-2 and TRBJ2-1; 7 bases map to TRBD2. Germline V lookup: CDR1 SGHAT, CDR2 FQNNGV. The trim removed 5 bases at V and 2 bases at J, leaving 6 bases unmatched. This CDR3 comprises 15 residues. Here the CDR3 reads CASSPRDYPYNEQFF. The CDR3 DNA follows: TGTGCCAGCAGCCCCAGGGACTACCCCTACAATGAGCAGTTCTTC. The full variable domain, rest sourced from reference TRBV11-2 and TRBJ2-1, is EAGVAQSPRYKIIEKRQSVAFWCNPISGHATLYWYQQILGQGPKLLIQFQNNGVVDDSQLPKDRFSAERLKGVDSTLKIQPAKLEDSAVYLCASSPRDYPYNEQFFGPGTRLTVL.